A single sample gave rise to the 3 T cell receptor beta chains below, sequenced in a study of tumor-infiltrating lymphocytes in primary liver carcinoma. Unsorted bulk tissue, roughly 20-32 mg of it, served as the source for co-extraction of RNA and DNA. Constant-region priming of roughly 0.45 ug total RNA yielded TCR beta cDNA. ARM-PCR, slightly modified, supplied the TCR beta libraries through three nested multiplex PCR rounds. In the first two PCR rounds, TRBV1-TRBV30 forward primers were paired with a C-beta reverse primer, and each round lasted roughly 9 cycles. MiXCR, run by TCRdb on the multiplex PCR reads, gives a single entry per CDR3 protein. The table has about 120,000 distinct CDR3 sequences, about two thirds seen once. The specimen sequenced was tumor-adjacent normal liver tissue. The source of these receptors is a woman aged 55-75 years with primary liver carcinoma and hepatitis B virus infection.

The sample holds many counts of this clonotype. The chain uses TRBV21-1 and TRBJ2-7; no check of the table's D call, TRBD1, against the DNA was made. TRBV21-1 is classified as a pseudogene. The CDR3 has 15 amino acids. In nucleotides, the CDR3 is TGTGCCAGCAGTACAGGGGGCGGAAGAACCTACGAGCAGTACTTC. Protein product: CASSTGGGRTYEQYF.

This clonotype has only a few counts. No conserved phenylalanine or tryptophan is present at the end of the CDR3, so a read error is the likely explanation. Because the CDR3's place on the DNA is in doubt, the DNA is left out and the CDR3 is given as listed by TCRdb. This sequence joins TRBV11-2 and TRBJ2-7; the table's D call, TRBD2, has no DNA check behind it. CDR1 and CDR2 from the germline V gene are SGHAT and FQNNGV. 13 amino acids form the CDR3, both terminal residues included. This chain's CDR3 is CASGRTTSYEQYL.

The DNA of the CDR3 is TGTGTCCAAACCAGCGCCAATGCTCGGGAATTATGCTACGAGCAGTACTTC. It translates to CVQTSANARELCYEQYF. The chain carries TRBV28 and TRBJ2-7; TRBD2 might be the D (5 bases). The CDR3 consists of 17 residues. Germline V gene lookup returns CDR1 MDHEN and CDR2 SYDVKM.